The clone carrying this TCR beta chain was seen only a few times. The data were taken from a study of blood T cell repertoires in COVID-19. Study at large: Both acute and convalescent COVID-19 samples were obtained from the United States, Italy and Spain. The analysed material was cDNA or gDNA that came from T cells, B-cell-depleted T cells, or PBMCs.

In the original processing: Estimated nucleated cell counts came from reference gene primer amplification. The data were produced by immunoSEQ multiplex PCR, yet TCRdb's version contains in-frame clones alone and is incomplete. V and J calls and clone size are those listed in that table; D and trimming were worked out from the DNA. This table has 170,000 or so clones, approximately 81% appearing once. Per the germline V gene, CDR1 is MNHEY and CDR2 is SMNVEV (reference sequence). Trimming pared 0 bases from V and 5 bases from J, leaving 5 bases between. The CDR3 consists of 13 residues. The material sequenced was peripheral blood. This chain joins TRBV27 and TRBJ2-1, with no clear D. The TCR originated in a man between 18 and 29 years old with active or convalescent COVID-19. CDR3 nucleotides: TGTGCCAGCAGTTTATCCTTTAACAATGAGCAGTTCTTC. It translates to CASSLSFNNEQFF.